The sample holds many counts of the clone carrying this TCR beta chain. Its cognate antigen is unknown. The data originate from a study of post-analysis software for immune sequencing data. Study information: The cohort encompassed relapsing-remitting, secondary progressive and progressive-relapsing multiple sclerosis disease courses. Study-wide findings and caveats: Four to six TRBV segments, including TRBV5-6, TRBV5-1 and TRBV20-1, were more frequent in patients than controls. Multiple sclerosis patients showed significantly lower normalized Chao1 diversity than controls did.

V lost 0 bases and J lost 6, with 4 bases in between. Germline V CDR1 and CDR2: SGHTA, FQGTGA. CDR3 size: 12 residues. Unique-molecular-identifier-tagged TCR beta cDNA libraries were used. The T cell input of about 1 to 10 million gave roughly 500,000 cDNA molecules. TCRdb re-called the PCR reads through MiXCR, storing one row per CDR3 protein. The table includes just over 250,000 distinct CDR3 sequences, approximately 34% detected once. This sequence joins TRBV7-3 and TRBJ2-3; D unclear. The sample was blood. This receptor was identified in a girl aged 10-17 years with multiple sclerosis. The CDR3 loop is CASSLTPDTQYF. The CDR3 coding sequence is TGTGCCAGCAGCTTAACCCCCGATACGCAGTATTTT. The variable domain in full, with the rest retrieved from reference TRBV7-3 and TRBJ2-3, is GAGVSQTPSNKVTEKGKYVELRCDPISGHTALYWYRQSLGQGPEFLIYFQGTGAADDSGLPNDRFFAVRPEGSVSTLKIQRTERGDSAVYLCASSLTPDTQYFGPGTRLTVL.